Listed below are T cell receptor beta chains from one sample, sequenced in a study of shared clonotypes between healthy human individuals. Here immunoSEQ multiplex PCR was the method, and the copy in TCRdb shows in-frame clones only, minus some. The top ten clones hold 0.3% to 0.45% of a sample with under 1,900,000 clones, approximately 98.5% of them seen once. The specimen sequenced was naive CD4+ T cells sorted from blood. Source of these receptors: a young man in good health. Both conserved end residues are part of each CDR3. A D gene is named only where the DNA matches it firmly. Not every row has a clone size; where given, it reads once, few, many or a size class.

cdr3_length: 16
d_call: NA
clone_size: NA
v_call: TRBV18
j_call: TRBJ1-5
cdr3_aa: CASSPGSGPSNQPQHF
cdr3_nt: TGTGCCAGCTCACCAGGTTCCGGACCGAGCAATCAGCCCCAGCATTTT

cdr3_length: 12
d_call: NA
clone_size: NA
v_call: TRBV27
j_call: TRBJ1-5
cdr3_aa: CASSSGSQPQHF
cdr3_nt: TGTGCCAGCAGTTCGGGATCGCAGCCCCAGCATTTT

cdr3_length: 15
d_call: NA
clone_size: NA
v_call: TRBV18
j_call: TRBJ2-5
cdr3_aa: CASSPPNRVGETQYF
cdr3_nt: TGTGCCAGCTCACCACCAAATCGGGTGGGAGAGACCCAGTACTTC

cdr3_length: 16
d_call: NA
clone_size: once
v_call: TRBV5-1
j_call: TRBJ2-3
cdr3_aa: CASSLGVFSGTDTQYF
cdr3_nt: TGCGCCAGCAGCTTGGGTGTCTTTTCGGGCACAGATACGCAGTATTTT

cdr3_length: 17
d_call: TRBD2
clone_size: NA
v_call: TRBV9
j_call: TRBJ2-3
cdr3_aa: CASSETSSGSGTDTQYF
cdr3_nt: TGTGCCAGCAGCGAGACCTCTAGCGGGAGCGGCACAGATACGCAGTATTTT

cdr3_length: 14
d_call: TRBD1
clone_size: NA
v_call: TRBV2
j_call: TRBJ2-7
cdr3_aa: CASSADRVGYEQYF
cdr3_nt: TGTGCCAGCAGTGCGGACAGGGTGGGCTACGAGCAGTACTTC

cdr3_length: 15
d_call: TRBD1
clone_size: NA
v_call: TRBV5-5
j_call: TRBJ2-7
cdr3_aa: CASSLGTGSSYEQYF
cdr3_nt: TGTGCCAGCAGCTTGGGGACAGGGAGCTCCTACGAGCAGTACTTC

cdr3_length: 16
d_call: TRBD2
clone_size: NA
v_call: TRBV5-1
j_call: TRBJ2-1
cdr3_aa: CASSFGTSGANNEQFF
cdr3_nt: TGCGCCAGCAGCTTCGGGACTAGCGGAGCTAACAATGAGCAGTTCTTC

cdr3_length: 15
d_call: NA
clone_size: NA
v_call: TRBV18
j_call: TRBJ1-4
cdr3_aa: CASSPSGPHNEKLFF
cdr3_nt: TGTGCCAGCTCCCCTTCGGGACCTCATAATGAAAAACTGTTTTTT

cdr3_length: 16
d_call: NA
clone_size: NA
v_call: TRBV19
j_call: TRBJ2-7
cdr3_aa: CASSTSPNQGSYEQYF
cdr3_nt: TGTGCCAGTAGCACGTCACCGAATCAGGGGTCCTACGAGCAGTACTTC

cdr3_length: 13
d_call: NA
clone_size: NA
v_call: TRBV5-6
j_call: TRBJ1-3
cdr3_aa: CASTRFSGNTIYF
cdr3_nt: TGTGCCAGCACCCGTTTCTCCGGAAACACCATATATTTT

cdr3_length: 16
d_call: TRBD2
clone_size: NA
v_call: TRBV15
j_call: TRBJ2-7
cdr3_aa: CATSRELLNSGNEQYF
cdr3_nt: TGTGCCACCAGCAGAGAACTTCTTAACAGCGGGAACGAGCAGTACTTC

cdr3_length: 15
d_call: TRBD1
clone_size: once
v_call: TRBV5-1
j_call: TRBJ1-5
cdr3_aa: CASSPDTGANQPQHF
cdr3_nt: TGCGCCAGCAGCCCCGATACAGGGGCAAATCAGCCCCAGCATTTT

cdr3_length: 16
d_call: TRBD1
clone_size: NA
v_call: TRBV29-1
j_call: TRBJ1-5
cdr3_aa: CSVEFILDRHNQPQHF
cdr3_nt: TGCAGCGTTGAATTTATATTGGACAGGCACAATCAGCCCCAGCATTTT

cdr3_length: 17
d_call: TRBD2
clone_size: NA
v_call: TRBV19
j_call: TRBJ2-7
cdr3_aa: CASSPRGGLAGGYEQYF
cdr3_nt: TGTGCCAGTAGTCCCCGGGGGGGACTAGCGGGAGGCTACGAGCAGTACTTC

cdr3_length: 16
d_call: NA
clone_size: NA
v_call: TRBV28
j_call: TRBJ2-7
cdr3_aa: CASSPRIRQAHYEQYF
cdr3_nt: TGTGCCAGCAGTCCACGAATCAGGCAGGCCCATTACGAGCAGTACTTC

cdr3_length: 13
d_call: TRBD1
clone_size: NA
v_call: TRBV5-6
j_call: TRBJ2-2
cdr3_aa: CASSPRLQGRVFF
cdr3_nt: TGTGCCAGCAGCCCGCGTCTACAGGGGCGGGTGTTTTTT

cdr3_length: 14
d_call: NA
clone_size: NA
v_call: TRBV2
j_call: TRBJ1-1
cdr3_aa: CASTPARGYTEAFF
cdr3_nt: TGTGCCAGCACCCCAGCCAGGGGTTACACTGAAGCTTTCTTT

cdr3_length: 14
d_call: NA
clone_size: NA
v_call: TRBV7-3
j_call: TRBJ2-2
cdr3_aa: CASSSYLNTGELFF
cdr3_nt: TGTGCCAGCAGCTCCTACCTTAACACCGGGGAGCTGTTTTTT

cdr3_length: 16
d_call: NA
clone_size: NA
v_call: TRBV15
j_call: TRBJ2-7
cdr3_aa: CATSRDRRGEAYEQYF
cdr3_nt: TGTGCCACCAGCAGAGACCGGAGGGGAGAAGCCTACGAGCAGTACTTC

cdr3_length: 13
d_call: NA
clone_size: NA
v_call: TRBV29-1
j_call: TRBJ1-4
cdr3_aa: CSVVSGINEKLFF
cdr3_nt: TGCAGCGTTGTGTCGGGGATAAATGAAAAACTGTTTTTT

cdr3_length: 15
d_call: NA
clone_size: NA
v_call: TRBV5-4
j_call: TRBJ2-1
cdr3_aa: CASSPVGGAYNEQFF
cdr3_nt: TGTGCCAGCAGCCCCGTGGGTGGGGCCTACAATGAGCAGTTCTTC

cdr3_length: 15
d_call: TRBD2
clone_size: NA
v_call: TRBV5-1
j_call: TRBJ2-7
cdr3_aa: CASSAIAGGPDEQYF
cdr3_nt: TGCGCCAGCAGCGCCATAGCGGGAGGGCCCGACGAGCAGTACTTC

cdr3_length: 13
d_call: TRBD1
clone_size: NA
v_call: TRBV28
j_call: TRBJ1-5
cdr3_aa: CASRGTGEQPQHF
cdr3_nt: TGTGCCAGCAGGGGGACAGGGGAACAGCCCCAGCATTTT

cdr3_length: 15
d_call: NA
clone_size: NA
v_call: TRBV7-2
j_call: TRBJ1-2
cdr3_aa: CASSLAMGVNYGYTF
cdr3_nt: TGTGCCAGCAGCTTAGCGATGGGGGTTAACTATGGCTACACCTTC

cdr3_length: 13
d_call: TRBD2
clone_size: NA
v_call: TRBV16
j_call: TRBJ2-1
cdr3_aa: CASSQWEGNEQFF
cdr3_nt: TGTGCCAGCAGCCAATGGGAGGGAAATGAGCAGTTCTTC

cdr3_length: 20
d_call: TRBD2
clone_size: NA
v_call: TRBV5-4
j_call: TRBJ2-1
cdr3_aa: CASSSSPTSGRGSGDNEQFF
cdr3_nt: TGTGCCAGCAGCTCATCACCAACTAGCGGGAGGGGGTCAGGCGACAATGAGCAGTTCTTC

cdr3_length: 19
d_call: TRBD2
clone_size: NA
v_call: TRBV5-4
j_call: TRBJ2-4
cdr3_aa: CASSLSTSGRAAAKNIQYF
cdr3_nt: TGTGCCAGCAGCTTGTCAACTAGCGGGAGGGCCGCGGCCAAAAACATTCAGTACTTC

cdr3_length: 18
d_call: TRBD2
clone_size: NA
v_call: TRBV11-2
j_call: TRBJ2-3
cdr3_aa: CASSLGLGLAGAPDTQYF
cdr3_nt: TGTGCCAGCAGCTTAGGTCTAGGACTAGCGGGAGCCCCAGATACGCAGTATTTT

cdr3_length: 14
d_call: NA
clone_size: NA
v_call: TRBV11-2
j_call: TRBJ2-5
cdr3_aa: CASSLLVAWETQYF
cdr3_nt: TGTGCCAGCAGCTTACTTGTTGCCTGGGAGACCCAGTACTTC

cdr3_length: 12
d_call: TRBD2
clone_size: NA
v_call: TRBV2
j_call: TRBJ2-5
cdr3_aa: CASEAGRETQYF
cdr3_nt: TGTGCCAGCGAAGCGGGACGGGAGACCCAGTACTTC

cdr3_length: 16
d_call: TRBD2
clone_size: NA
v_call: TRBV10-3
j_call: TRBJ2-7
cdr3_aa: CAISVGGLAVTYEQYF
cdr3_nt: TGTGCCATCAGTGTCGGGGGACTAGCGGTCACCTACGAGCAGTACTTC

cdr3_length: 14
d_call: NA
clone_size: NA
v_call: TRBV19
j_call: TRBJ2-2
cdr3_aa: CAIKGGTVAGELFF
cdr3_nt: TGTGCCATCAAGGGGGGCACGGTGGCCGGGGAGCTGTTTTTT

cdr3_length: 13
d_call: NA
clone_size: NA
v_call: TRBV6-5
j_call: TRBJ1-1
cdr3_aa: CASSYGQDTEAFF
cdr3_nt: TGTGCCAGCAGTTACGGACAAGACACTGAAGCTTTCTTT

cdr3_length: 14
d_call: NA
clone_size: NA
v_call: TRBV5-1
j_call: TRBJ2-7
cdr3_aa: CASTRDTSSYEQYF
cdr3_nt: TGCGCCAGCACACGGGACACAAGCTCCTACGAGCAGTACTTC

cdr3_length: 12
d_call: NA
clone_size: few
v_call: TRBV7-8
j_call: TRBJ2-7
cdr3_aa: CASSFGQGGQYF
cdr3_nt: TGTGCCAGCAGCTTTGGCCAGGGGGGGCAGTACTTC

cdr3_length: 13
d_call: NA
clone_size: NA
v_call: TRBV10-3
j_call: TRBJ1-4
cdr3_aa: CAISGGQNEKLFF
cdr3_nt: TGTGCCATCAGTGGCGGCCAGAATGAAAAACTGTTTTTT

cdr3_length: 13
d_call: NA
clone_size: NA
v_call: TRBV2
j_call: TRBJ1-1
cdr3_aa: CASSGEKNTEAFF
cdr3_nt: TGTGCCAGCAGTGGGGAAAAGAACACTGAAGCTTTCTTT

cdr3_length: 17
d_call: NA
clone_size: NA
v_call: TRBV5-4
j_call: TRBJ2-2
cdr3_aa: CASRGPGPNSNTGELFF
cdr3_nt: TGTGCCAGCAGAGGTCCAGGTCCCAATTCGAACACCGGGGAGCTGTTTTTT

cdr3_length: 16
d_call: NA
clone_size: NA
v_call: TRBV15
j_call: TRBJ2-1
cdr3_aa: CATSREGRGLHNEQFF
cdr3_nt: TGTGCCACCAGCAGAGAGGGAAGGGGACTTCACAATGAGCAGTTCTTC

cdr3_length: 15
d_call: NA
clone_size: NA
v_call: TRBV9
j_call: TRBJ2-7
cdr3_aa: CASSVYTAPSYEQYF
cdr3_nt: TGTGCCAGCAGCGTATACACGGCCCCCTCCTACGAGCAGTACTTC

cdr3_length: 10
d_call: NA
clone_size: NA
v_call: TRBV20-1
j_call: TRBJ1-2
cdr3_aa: CSASRTWDTF
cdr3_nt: TGCAGTGCTAGCCGGACTTGGGACACCTTC

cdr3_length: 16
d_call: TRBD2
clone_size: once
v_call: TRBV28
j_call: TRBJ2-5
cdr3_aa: CASSRSGRAGQETQYF
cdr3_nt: TGTGCCAGCAGCCGGAGCGGGAGGGCCGGGCAAGAGACCCAGTACTTC

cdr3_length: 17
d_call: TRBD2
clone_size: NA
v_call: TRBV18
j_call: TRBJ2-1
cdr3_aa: CASSPLGLAGTHNEQFF
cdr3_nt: TGTGCCAGCTCACCACTAGGACTAGCGGGAACCCACAATGAGCAGTTCTTC

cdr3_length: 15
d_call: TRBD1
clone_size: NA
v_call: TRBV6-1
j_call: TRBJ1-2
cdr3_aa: CASSGPGQGAFGYTF
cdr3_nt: TGTGCCAGCAGTGGCCCGGGACAGGGGGCATTCGGCTACACCTTC

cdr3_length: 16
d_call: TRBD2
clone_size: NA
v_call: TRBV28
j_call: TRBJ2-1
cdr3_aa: CASSLVSGRAYNEQFF
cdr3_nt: TGTGCCAGCAGTTTAGTAAGCGGGAGGGCATACAATGAGCAGTTCTTC

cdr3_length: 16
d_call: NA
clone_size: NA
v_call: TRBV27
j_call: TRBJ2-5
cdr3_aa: CASRRRALDIVETQYF
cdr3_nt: TGTGCCAGCAGAAGGAGGGCCCTCGATATTGTGGAGACCCAGTACTTC

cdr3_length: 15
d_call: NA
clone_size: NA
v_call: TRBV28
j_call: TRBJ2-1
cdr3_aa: CASSQDNRSYNEQFF
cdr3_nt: TGTGCCAGCAGTCAAGACAACCGCTCCTACAATGAGCAGTTCTTC